This T cell receptor (beta chain) was found in a study of control samples from healthy donors and cancer patients. Repertoires were generated with immunoSEQ multiplex PCR, while TCRdb's copy carries only in-frame clones and drops some. The sample holds approximately 230,000 clones; more than 65% are singletons and the top ten take about an eighth. Germline V gene data show CDR1 as SGHTA and CDR2 as FQGNSA. CDR3 length equals 16 residues. After removal of 10 bases from V and 0 bases from J, the junction contained 11 bases not matched to a gene. The receptor was isolated from a woman between 55 and 75 years old with lung cancer. V is TRBV7-2 and J is TRBJ2-2, with 7 bases matching TRBD1. Sequenced material: PBMCs. CDR3 in DNA: TGTGCCACGAAAAGCGGTGGGACAGCGAACACCGGGGAGCTGTTTTTT. It codes for CATKSGGTANTGELFF.